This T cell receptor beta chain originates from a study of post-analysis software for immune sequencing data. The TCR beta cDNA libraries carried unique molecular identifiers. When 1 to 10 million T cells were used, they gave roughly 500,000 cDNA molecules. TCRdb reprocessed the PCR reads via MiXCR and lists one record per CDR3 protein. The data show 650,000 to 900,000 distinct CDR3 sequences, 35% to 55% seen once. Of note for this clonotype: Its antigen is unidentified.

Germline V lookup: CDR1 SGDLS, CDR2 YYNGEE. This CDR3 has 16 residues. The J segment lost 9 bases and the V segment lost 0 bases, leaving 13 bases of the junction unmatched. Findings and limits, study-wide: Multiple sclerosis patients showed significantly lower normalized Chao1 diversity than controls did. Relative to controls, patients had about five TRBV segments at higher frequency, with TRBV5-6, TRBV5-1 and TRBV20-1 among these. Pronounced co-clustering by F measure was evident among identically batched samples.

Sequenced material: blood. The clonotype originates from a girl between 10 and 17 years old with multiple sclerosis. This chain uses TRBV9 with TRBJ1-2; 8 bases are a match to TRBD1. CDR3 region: CASSVVPSGTGNSYTF. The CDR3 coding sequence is TGTGCCAGCAGCGTAGTACCATCCGGGACAGGCAACAGCTACACCTTC.